The entry that follows covers one T cell receptor beta chain sequence. What it binds is not known. The germline CDR1 and CDR2 sequences are DFQATT and SNEGSKA (reference sequence). Trimming left V 1 base short and J 4 bases short, with 13 bases between. The CDR3 length is 14 residues. These data are taken from a study of glioma-infiltrating T cells. Study-level results: Tissue and blood shared very few CDR3 sequences. Above-expected tissue-blood divergence occurred in all gliomas, most in low-grade ones.

TCR alpha and beta CDR3 regions were amplified from RNA using iRepertoire nested multiplex PCR. TCRdb itself ran the multiplex PCR reads through MiXCR, one entry per CDR3 protein. This table holds 150,000 or so distinct CDR3 sequences, roughly two fifths found once. This sequence originates from a human donor with low-grade glioma or glioblastoma, undergoing nonglioma brain surgery, or in good health (not recorded which). The rearrangement links TRBV20-1 to TRBJ1-2; D is perhaps TRBD1 (5 bases). Material for sequencing was glioma tissue, nonneoplastic brain tissue, or PBMCs (not recorded which). The CDR3, as DNA: TGCAGTGCTAGAGTTGGGGGTTTCGGCTATGGCTACACCTTC. It codes for CSARVGGFGYGYTF.